Listed here are 2 T cell receptor beta chains from one sample, sequenced in a study of T cells in localized non-small cell lung cancer (dated by TCRdb to the early 2020s). The library was built by means of the immunoSEQ multiplex PCR assay. TCRdb's version of the immuneACCESS table is confined to in-frame rearrangements and falls short of the full clone set. An unresolved V gene accounts for under half of the shortfall where checked; the remainder is of unknown origin. This sample is represented by roughly 30,000 clones; roughly 88% of them were singletons. The ten largest clones represent 4.2% of the sample. This material consisted of peripheral blood mononuclear cells, taken before any cancer treatment. Receptors originate from a woman between 35 and 75 years old with stage III lung adenocarcinoma.

The chain couples TRBV27 to TRBJ1-5, with D uncertain. This CDR3 has 13 amino acids. V lost 6 bases, J lost 4 bases, and 10 bases lay in between. Per the germline V gene, CDR1 is MNHEY and CDR2 is SMNVEV (reference sequence). The CDR3 nucleotides are TGTGCCAGCAGCCCGGGGTTAAATCAGCCCCAGCATTTT. Translating it yields CASSPGLNQPQHF.

This clone was counted between two and nine times. This chain links TRBV19 with TRBJ1-4, with D possibly TRBD1 on 6 matching bases. This CDR3 region has 14 residues. V was cut by 9 bases and J by 0 bases, with 11 bases left in between. Germline CDR1 and CDR2: LNHDA and SQIVND (reference sequence). The CDR3: CASMDSPTNEKLFF. In DNA, the CDR3 is TGTGCCAGCATGGACAGTCCAACTAATGAAAAACTGTTTTTT.